Below, 14 T cell receptor beta chains from the same sample are listed, as sequenced in a study of T cells in localized non-small cell lung cancer. The protocol was immunoSEQ multiplex PCR, while the TCRdb copy is restricted to in-frame clones and leaves out a portion. The sample contains tens of thousands of clones, about 83% of which appear only once. The specimen was PBMCs, collected before any cancer treatment. The source is a man between 40 and 70 years old with stage II lung adenocarcinoma.

The chain uses TRBV19 and TRBJ1-3; TRBD1 agrees at 9 bases. Germline V gives CDR1 LNHDA, CDR2 SQIVND (reference sequence). The CDR3 is made up of 17 amino acids. With V trimmed by 3 bases and J by 0 bases, 6 bases remained unmatched. In nucleotides, the CDR3 is TGTGCCAGTAGTATCGTTACAGGGGGCCTCTCTGGAAACACCATATATTTT. This encodes CASSIVTGGLSGNTIYF. The whole variable domain, remainder taken from reference TRBV19 and TRBJ1-3, is DGGITQSPKYLFRKEGQNVTLSCEQNLNHDAMYWYRQDPGQGLRLIYYSQIVNDFQKGDIAEGYSVSREKKESFPLTVTSAQKNPTAFYLCASSIVTGGLSGNTIYFGEGSWLTVV.

The V call is TRBV11-1, the J call TRBJ2-1; 11 bases are a match to TRBD2. Germline V gene lookup returns CDR1 SGHAT and CDR2 FQDESV (reference sequence). With V trimmed by 5 bases and J by 6 bases, 6 bases remained unmatched. CDR3 length: 15 residues. CDR3 residues: CASSATSGRRNEQFF. Here the CDR3 DNA reads TGTGCCAGCAGCGCCACTAGCGGGAGACGCAATGAGCAGTTCTTC.

CDR3 residues: CASSLDRAREQYF. CDR3 bases: TGTGCCAGCAGCTTAGACCGCGCGAGGGAGCAGTACTTC. V gene TRBV7-2 combines with J gene TRBJ2-7, with D uncertain. Germline CDR1 and CDR2: SGHTA and FQGNSA. Trimming removed 1 base from V and 7 bases from J, with 11 bases in between. CDR3 length equals 13 residues.

This chain joins TRBV6-5 and TRBJ1-1, with unresolved D. The V gene's germline CDR1 is MNHEY and CDR2 SVGAGI. The V and J ends lost 4 bases and 3 bases respectively, with 9 bases between them. This CDR3 is 13 amino acids long. In DNA, the CDR3 is TGTGCCAGCAGTTTTTCATCGGACACTGAAGCTTTCTTT. Its protein product is CASSFSSDTEAFF.

This chain links TRBV10-3 with TRBJ2-7; weak D call: TRBD2 (9 bases). The CDR3 totals 17 residues. The germline V gene has CDR1 ENHRY and CDR2 SYGVKD. Trimming took off 10 bases at V and 6 bases at J, with 31 bases between the two ends. CDR3 sequence: CATVRTGSRGRALEQYF. The CDR3, as DNA: TGTGCCACCGTCCGGACAGGGAGTCGCGGGAGGGCCCTCGAGCAGTACTTC.

This clone was observed once. The chain recombines TRBV2 with TRBJ2-7; 11 bases match TRBD1. The J segment lost 2 bases and the V segment lost 5 bases, leaving 5 bases of the junction unmatched. Germline V gives CDR1 SNHLY, CDR2 FYNNEI. The CDR3 sequence is 15 residues long. In nucleotides, the CDR3 is TGTGCCAGCAGTACGGACAGGGGGCCTGCCTACGAGCAGTACTTC. Translated, it gives CASSTDRGPAYEQYF.

The rearrangement links TRBV7-2 to TRBJ2-7; TRBD1 aligns across 8 bases. Germline CDR1 and CDR2: SGHTA and FQGNSA. After removal of 5 bases from V and 4 bases from J, the junction contained 10 bases not matched to a gene. The CDR3 is 15 amino acids. CDR3 sequence reads: CASSHQGTGGYEQYF. The DNA for the CDR3 is TGTGCCAGCAGCCACCAGGGGACAGGAGGGTACGAGCAGTACTTC.

The V and J genes are TRBV28 and TRBJ2-1; D not resolved. Trimming removed 1 base at V and 12 bases at J, with 10 bases between. Looked up from germline, CDR1 is MDHEN and CDR2 is SYDVKM. The CDR3 runs to 12 residues. The CDR3 loop reads CASSLSAPRQFF. CDR3 coding DNA: TGTGCCAGCAGTTTATCTGCCCCTCGGCAGTTCTTC.

The chain has TRBV5-1 and TRBJ2-2, with D perhaps given as TRBD1 or TRBD2 (5 bases each). This CDR3 spans 15 amino acids. Germline assignment: CDR1 SGHRS and CDR2 YFSETQ. The V and J ends lost 0 bases and 1 base respectively, with 7 bases between them. The CDR3 DNA follows: TGCGCCAGCAGCTTGGTTGGGGGGAACACCGGGGAGCTGTTTTTT. It yields the protein CASSLVGGNTGELFF.

The chain is built from TRBV2 and TRBJ2-5, with TRBD1 matching 9 bases. This CDR3 spans 12 amino acids. Germline loops: CDR1 SNHLY, CDR2 FYNNEI. J gave up 7 bases and V 7 bases, and 4 bases lay outside the gene matches. CDR3 sequence: CASTSTGGTQYF. The CDR3 DNA sequence: TGTGCCAGCACTTCGACAGGGGGGACCCAGTACTTC.

This sequence joins TRBV5-1 and TRBJ2-2; 11 nucleotides agree with TRBD1. This CDR3 comprises 16 residues. Germline assignment: CDR1 SGHRS and CDR2 YFSETQ. Trimming took 2 bases from V and 6 from J; bases not matched to a gene: 6. CDR3 sequence: CASSFGQGAGSGELFF. DNA of the CDR3: TGCGCCAGCAGCTTCGGACAGGGGGCAGGTTCCGGGGAGCTGTTTTTT.

This clone was recorded a few times. The sample contains more than one DNA sequence encoding this CDR3. This sequence joins TRBV28 and TRBJ2-3; no reliable D call. CDR1 and CDR2 from the germline V gene are MDHEN and SYDVKM. The CDR3 totals 13 residues. The ends were cut back, 5 bases at V and 2 bases at J, with 8 bases in the middle. CDR3 sequence: CASSPPSTDTQYF. Here the CDR3 DNA reads TGTGCCAGCAGTCCCCCCTCCACAGATACGCAGTATTTT.

The rearrangement joins TRBV6-5 to TRBJ1-2; D gene unclear. This CDR3 spans 13 amino acids. In germline, CDR1 is MNHEY, CDR2 SVGAGI. The ends were cut back, 6 bases at V and 0 bases at J, with 8 bases in the middle. In nucleotides, the CDR3 is TGTGCCAGCAGCAAAACACCTAACTATGGCTACACCTTC. Amino acid sequence: CASSKTPNYGYTF.

This chain joins TRBV5-1 and TRBJ1-2; 8 positions agree with TRBD1. The ends lost 0 bases at V and 7 bases at J; junction bases unmatched: 8. Looked up from germline, CDR1 is SGHRS and CDR2 is YFSETQ. The CDR3 extends over 15 amino acids. CDR3 in amino acids: CASSLAGRGQVGYTF. CDR3 nucleotides: TGCGCCAGCAGCTTGGCCGGCAGGGGGCAAGTTGGCTACACCTTC. The full variable domain, rest sourced from reference TRBV5-1 and TRBJ1-2, is KAGVTQTPRYLIKTRGQQVTLSCSPISGHRSVSWYQQTPGQGLQFLFEYFSETQRNKGNFPGRFSGRQFSNSRSEMNVSTLELGDSALYLCASSLAGRGQVGYTFGSGTRLTVV.